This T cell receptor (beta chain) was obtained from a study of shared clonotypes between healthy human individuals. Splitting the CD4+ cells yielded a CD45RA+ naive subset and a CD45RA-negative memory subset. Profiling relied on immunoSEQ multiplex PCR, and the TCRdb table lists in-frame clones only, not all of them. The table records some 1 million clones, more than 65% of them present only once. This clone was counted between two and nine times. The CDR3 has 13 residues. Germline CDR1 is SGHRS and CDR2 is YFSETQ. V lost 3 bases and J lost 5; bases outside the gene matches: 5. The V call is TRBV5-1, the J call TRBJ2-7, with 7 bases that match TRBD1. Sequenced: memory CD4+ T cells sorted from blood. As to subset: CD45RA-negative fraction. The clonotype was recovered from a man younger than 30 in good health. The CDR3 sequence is CASSSDRADEQYF. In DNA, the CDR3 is TGCGCCAGCAGCTCTGACAGGGCTGACGAGCAGTACTTC.